This note documents a single TCR beta chain sequence. The data stem from a study of blood T cell repertoires in COVID-19. Study background: COVID-19 samples from acute and convalescent phases originated in the United States, Italy and Spain.

Produced via immunoSEQ multiplex PCR; TCRdb's table is partial and in-frame only. The data contain 300,000 to 400,000 clones, around 90% of them singletons. This TCR derives from a man in his fifties or sixties who had recovered from COVID-19. Sample: PBMCs or T cells enriched from blood (not recorded which).

CDR3 amino acids: CASSSSPTSGPRRGETQYF. The DNA of the CDR3 is TGTGCCAGCAGTTCCTCCCCGACTAGCGGGCCTAGACGGGGAGAGACCCAGTACTTC. The gene calls are TRBV6-2 or TRBV6-3 and TRBJ2-5, with 10 bases lining up with TRBD2. The V segment lost 4 bases and the J segment 4 bases; nucleotides outside the gene matches: 18. Germline V lookup: CDR1 MNHEY, CDR2 SVGEGT. The CDR3 totals 19 residues.